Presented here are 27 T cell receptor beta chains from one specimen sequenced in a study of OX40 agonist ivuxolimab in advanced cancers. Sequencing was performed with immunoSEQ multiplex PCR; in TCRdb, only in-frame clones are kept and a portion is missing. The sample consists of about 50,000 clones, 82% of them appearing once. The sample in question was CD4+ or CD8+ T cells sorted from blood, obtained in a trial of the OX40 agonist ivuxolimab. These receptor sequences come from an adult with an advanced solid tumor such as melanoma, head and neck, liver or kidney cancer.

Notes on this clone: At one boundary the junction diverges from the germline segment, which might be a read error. DNA for the CDR3: TGTGCCAGCACCACTCAGGGGGGCGTACATAACTTT. It codes for CASTTQGGVHNF. The genes are TRBV5-4 and TRBJ1-6; 7 bases fit TRBD1. The CDR3 runs 12 residues. CDR1 SGHNT and CDR2 YYREEE come from the germline V gene (reference sequence).

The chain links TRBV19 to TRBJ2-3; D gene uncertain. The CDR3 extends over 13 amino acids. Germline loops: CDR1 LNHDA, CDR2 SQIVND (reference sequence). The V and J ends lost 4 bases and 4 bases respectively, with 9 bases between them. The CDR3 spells CASSTQLADTQYF. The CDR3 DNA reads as TGTGCCAGTAGTACGCAGTTAGCAGATACGCAGTATTTT.

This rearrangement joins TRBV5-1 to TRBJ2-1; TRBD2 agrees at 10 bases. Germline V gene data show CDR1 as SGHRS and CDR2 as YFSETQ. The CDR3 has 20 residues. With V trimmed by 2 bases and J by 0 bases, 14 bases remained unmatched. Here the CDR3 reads CASSLRLASGGLSSYNEQFF. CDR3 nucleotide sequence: TGCGCCAGCAGCTTACGACTGGCTAGCGGGGGCCTTAGCTCCTACAATGAGCAGTTCTTC. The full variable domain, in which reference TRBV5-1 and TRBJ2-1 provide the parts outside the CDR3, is KAGVTQTPRYLIKTRGQQVTLSCSPISGHRSVSWYQQTPGQGLQFLFEYFSETQRNKGNFPGRFSGRQFSNSRSEMNVSTLELGDSALYLCASSLRLASGGLSSYNEQFFGPGTRLTVL.

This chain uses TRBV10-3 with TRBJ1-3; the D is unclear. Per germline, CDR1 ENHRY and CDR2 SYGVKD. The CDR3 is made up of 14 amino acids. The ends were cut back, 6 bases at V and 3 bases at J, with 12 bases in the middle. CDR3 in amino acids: CAIRRDKSGNTIYF. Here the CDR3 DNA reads TGTGCCATCAGAAGAGACAAGAGTGGAAACACCATATATTTT.

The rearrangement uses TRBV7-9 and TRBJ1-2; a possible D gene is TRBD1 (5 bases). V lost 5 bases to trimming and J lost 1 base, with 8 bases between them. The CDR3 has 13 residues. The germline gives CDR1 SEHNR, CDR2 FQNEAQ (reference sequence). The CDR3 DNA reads TGTGCCAGCAGCCCCGACAGTAACTATGGCTACACCTTC. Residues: CASSPDSNYGYTF. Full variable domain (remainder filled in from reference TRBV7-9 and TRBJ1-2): DTGVSQNPRHKITKRGQNVTFRCDPISEHNRLYWYRQTLGQGPEFLTYFQNEAQLEKSRLLSDRFSAERPKGSFSTLEIQRTEQGDSAMYLCASSPDSNYGYTFGSGTRLTVV.

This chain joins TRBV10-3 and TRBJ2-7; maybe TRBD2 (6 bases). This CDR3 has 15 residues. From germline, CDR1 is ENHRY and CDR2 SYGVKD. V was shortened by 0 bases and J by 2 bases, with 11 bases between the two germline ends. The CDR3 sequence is CAISESIAVPYEQYF. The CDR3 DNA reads TGTGCCATCAGTGAGTCGATAGCGGTGCCCTACGAGCAGTACTTC.

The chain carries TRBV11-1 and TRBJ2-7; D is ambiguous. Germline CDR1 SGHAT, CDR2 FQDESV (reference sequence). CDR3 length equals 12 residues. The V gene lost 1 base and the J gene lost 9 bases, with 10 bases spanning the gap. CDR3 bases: TGTGCCAGCAGCTTAGATCTGAGCAGGCAGTACTTC. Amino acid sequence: CASSLDLSRQYF. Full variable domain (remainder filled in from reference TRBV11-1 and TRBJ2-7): EAEVAQSPRYKITEKSQAVAFWCDPISGHATLYWYRQILGQGPELLVQFQDESVVDDSQLPKDRFSAERLKGVDSTLKIQPAELGDSAMYLCASSLDLSRQYFGPGTRLTVT.

In DNA, the CDR3 is TGTGCCAGCAGCGTAGGGGACAGGGGGCTTGGCACTGAAGCTTTCTTT. It encodes CASSVGDRGLGTEAFF. This chain connects TRBV9 to TRBJ1-1, with 12 bases lining up with TRBD1. V lost 0 bases and J lost 4; bases outside the gene matches: 4. The germline CDR1 and CDR2 sequences are SGDLS and YYNGEE. The CDR3 spans 16 residues.

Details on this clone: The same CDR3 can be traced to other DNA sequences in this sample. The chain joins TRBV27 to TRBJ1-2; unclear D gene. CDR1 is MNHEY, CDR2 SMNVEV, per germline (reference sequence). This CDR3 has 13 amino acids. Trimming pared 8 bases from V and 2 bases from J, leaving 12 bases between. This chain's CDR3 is CASFGWANYGYTF. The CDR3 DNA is TGTGCCAGCTTTGGATGGGCAAACTATGGCTACACCTTC.

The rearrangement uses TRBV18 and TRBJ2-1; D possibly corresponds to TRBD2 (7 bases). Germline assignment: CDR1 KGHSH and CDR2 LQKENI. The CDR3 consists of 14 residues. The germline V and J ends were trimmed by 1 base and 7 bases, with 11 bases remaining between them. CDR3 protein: CASSPQGGGNEQFF. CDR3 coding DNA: TGTGCCAGCTCACCACAAGGGGGAGGGAATGAGCAGTTCTTC. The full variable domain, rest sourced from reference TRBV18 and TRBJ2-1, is NAGVMQNPRHLVRRRGQEARLRCSPMKGHSHVYWYRQLPEEGLKFMVYLQKENIIDESGMPKERFSAEFPKEGPSILRIQQVVRGDSAAYFCASSPQGGGNEQFFGPGTRLTVL.

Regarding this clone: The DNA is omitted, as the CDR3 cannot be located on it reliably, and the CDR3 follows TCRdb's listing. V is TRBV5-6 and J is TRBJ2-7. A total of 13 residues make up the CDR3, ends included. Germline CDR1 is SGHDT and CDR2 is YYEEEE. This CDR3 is CASSILGMGEQYF.

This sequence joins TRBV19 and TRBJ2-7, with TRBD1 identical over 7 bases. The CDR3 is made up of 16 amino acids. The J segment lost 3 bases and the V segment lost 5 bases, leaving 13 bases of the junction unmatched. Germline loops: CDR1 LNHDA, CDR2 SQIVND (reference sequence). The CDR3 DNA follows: TGTGCCAGTAGTCCGAGAGGGACAGTTTCACTCTACGAGCAGTACTTC. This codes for CASSPRGTVSLYEQYF. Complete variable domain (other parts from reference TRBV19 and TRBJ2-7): DGGITQSPKYLFRKEGQNVTLSCEQNLNHDAMYWYRQDPGQGLRLIYYSQIVNDFQKGDIAEGYSVSREKKESFPLTVTSAQKNPTAFYLCASSPRGTVSLYEQYFGPGTRLTVT.

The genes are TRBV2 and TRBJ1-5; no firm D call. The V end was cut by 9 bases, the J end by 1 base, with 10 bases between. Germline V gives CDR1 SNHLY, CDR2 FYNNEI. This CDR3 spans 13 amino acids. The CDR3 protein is CASHMGSNQPQHF. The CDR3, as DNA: TGTGCCAGTCACATGGGGAGCAATCAGCCCCAGCATTTT. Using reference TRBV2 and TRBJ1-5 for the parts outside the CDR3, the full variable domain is EPEVTQTPSHQVTQMGQEVILRCVPISNHLYFYWYRQILGQKVEFLVSFYNNEISEKSEIFDDQFSVERPDGSNFTLKIRSTKLEDSAMYFCASHMGSNQPQHFGDGTRLSIL.

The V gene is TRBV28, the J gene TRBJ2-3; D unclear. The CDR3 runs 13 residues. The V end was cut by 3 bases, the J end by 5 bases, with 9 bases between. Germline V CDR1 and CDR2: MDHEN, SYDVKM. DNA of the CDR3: TGTGCCAGCAGTTTTCCATCGGGAGATACGCAGTATTTT. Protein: CASSFPSGDTQYF.

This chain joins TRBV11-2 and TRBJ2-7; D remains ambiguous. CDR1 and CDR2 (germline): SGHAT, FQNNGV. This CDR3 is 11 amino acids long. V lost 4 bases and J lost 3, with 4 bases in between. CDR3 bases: TGTGCCAGCAGCTCCCACTACGAGCAGTACTTC. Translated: CASSSHYEQYF.

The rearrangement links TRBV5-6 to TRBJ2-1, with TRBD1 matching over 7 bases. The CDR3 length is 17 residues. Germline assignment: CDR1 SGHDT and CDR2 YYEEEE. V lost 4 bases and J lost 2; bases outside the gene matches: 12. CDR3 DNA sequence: TGTGCCAGCAGCACCCTCAGGGACAGTCTAACCTACAATGAGCAGTTCTTC. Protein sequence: CASSTLRDSLTYNEQFF.

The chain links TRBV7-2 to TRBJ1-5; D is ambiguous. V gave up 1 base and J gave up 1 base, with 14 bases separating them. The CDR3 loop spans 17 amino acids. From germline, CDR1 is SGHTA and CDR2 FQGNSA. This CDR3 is CASSLGPSGLSNQPQHF. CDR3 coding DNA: TGTGCCAGCAGCTTAGGTCCGTCCGGGCTCAGCAATCAGCCCCAGCATTTT.

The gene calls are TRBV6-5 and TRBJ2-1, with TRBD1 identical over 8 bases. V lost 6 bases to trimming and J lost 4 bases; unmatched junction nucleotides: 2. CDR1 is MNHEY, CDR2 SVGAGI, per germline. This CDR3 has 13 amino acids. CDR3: CASRTGEYNEQFF. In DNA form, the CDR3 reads TGTGCCAGCAGGACAGGGGAATACAATGAGCAGTTCTTC.

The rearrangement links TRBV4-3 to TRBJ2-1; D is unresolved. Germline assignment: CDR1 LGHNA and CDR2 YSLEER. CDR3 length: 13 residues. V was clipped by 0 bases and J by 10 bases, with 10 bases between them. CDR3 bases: TGCGCCAGCAGCCAAGATTGGACGGTCGAGCAGTTCTTC. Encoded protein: CASSQDWTVEQFF.

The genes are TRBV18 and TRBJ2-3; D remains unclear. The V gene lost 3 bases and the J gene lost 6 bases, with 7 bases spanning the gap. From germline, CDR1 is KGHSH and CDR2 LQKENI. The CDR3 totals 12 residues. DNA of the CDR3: TGTGCCAGCTCACCCGACCGTGATACGCAGTATTTT. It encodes CASSPDRDTQYF.

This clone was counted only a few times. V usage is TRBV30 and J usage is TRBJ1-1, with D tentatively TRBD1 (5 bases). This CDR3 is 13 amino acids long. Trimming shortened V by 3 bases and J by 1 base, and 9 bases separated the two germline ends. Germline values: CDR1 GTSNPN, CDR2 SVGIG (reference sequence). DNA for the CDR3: TGTGCCTGGAGACCGGGGCCGAACACTGAAGCTTTCTTT. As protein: CAWRPGPNTEAFF.

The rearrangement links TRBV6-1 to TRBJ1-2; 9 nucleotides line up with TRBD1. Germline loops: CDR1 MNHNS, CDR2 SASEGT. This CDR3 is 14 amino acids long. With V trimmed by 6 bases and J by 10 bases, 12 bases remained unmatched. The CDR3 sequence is CASSALPGQGAYTF. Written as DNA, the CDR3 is TGTGCCAGCAGCGCTTTACCGGGACAGGGTGCCTACACCTTC.

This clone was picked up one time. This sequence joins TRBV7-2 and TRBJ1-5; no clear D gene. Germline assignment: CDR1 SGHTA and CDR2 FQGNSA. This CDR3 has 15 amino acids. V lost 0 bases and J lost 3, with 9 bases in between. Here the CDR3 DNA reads TGTGCCAGCAGCTTAGCCGGAGGGATCAATCAGCCCCAGCATTTT. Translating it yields CASSLAGGINQPQHF.

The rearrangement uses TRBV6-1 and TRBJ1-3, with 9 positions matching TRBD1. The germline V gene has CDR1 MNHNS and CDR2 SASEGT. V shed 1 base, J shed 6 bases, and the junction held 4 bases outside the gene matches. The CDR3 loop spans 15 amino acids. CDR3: CASSEGGQGINTIYF. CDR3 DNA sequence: TGTGCCAGCAGTGAAGGAGGACAGGGGATAAACACCATATATTTT.

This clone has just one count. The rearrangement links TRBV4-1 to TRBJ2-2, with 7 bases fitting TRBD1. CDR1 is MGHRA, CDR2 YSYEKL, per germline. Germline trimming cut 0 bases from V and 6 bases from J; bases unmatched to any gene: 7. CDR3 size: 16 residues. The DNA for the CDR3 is TGCGCCAGCAGCCAAGACGATAGGGGGCGGTCCGGGGAGCTGTTTTTT. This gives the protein CASSQDDRGRSGELFF.

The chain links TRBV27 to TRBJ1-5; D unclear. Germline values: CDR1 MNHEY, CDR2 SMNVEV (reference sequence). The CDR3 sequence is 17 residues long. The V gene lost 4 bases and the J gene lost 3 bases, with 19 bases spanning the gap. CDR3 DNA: TGTGCCAGCAGTTCGTTTTCGTCCGGACTTAACAATCAGCCCCAGCATTTT. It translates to CASSSFSSGLNNQPQHF.

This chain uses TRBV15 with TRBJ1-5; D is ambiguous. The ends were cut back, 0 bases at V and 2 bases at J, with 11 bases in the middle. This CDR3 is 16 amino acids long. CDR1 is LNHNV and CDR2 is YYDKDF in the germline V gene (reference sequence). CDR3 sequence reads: CATSRDPSVGNQPQHF. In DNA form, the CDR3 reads TGTGCCACCAGCAGAGATCCCTCAGTCGGCAATCAGCCCCAGCATTTT.